This TCR beta chain derives from a study of shared clonotypes between healthy human individuals. At the level of the study: Two women and a few men aged 18 to 49 served as donors. Per-donor plates numbered three CD4 naive, three CD4 memory, two CD8 naive and one CD8 memory.

Findings and caveats of the study: Having only a few donors restricted how much genetic and exposure-history diversity was captured.

As regards this clone: No antigen is known for it.

Sequencing used immunoSEQ multiplex PCR; TCRdb keeps in-frame clones, though not all of them. The top ten clones hold approximately 1.8% of a sample with about 640,000 clones, 72% of them seen once. The ends lost 5 bases at V and 6 bases at J; junction bases unmatched: 8. Germline V CDR1 and CDR2: MDHEN, SYDVKM. The CDR3 length is 15 residues. The chain combines TRBV28 with TRBJ2-1; 9 bases are a match to TRBD2. The sample consisted of memory CD4+ T cells sorted from blood. The sample's subset: CD45RA-negative fraction. The receptor's source is a woman aged 25 to 39 in good health. The CDR3 DNA is TGTGCCAGCAGTCCGATAGCGGGAGTTCGCAATGAGCAGTTCTTC. It specifies CASSPIAGVRNEQFF.